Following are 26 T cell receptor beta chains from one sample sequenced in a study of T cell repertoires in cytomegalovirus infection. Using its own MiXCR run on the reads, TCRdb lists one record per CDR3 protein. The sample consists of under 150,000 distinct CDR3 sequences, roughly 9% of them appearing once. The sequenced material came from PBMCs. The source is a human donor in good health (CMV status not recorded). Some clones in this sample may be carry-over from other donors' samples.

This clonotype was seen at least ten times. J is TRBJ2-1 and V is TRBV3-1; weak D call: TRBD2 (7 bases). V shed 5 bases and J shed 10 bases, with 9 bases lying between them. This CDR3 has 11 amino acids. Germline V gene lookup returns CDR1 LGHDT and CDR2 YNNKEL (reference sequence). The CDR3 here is CASSGGAEQFF. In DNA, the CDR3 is TGTGCCAGCAGCGGGGGGGCAGAGCAGTTCTTC.

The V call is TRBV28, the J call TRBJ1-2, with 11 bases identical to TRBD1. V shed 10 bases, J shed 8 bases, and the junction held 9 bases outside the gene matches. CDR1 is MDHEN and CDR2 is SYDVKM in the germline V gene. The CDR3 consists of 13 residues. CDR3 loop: CATPGQGARGYTF. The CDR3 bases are TGTGCCACGCCTGGACAGGGGGCGCGAGGCTACACCTTC.

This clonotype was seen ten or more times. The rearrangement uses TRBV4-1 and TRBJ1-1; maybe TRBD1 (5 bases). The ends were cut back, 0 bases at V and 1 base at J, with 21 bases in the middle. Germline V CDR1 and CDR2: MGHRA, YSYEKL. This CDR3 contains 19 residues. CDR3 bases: TGCGCCAGCAGCCAAGAAGGGAAACAGGTTTTTGGGGGGAACACTGAAGCTTTCTTT. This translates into CASSQEGKQVFGGNTEAFF.

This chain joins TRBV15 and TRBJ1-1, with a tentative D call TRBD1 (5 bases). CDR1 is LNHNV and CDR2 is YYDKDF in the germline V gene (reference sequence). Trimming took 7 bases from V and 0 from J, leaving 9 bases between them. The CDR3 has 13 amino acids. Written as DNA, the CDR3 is TGTGCCACCAAACAGGTTTTGAACACTGAAGCTTTCTTT. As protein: CATKQVLNTEAFF.

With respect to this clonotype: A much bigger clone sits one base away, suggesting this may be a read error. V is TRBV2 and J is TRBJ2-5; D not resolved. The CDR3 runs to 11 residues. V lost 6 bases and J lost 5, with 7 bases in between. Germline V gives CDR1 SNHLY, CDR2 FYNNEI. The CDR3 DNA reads TGTGCCAGCAGCGATTTGGAGACCCAGTACTTC. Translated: CASSDLETQYF.

The CDR3 here is CASSLGQISNQPQHF. The CDR3 coding sequence is TGTGCCAGCAGTCTGGGACAAATTAGCAATCAGCCCCAGCATTTT. The chain joins TRBV28 to TRBJ1-5; D might be TRBD1 (6 bases). V lost 5 bases and J 0 bases, leaving 11 bases between the germline ends. CDR3 length: 15 residues. Germline loops: CDR1 MDHEN, CDR2 SYDVKM.

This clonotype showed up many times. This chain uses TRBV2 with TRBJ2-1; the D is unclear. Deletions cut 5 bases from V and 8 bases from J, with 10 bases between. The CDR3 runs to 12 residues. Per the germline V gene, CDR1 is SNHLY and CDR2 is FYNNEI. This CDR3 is CASSIESDEQFF. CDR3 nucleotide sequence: TGTGCCAGCAGTATTGAGTCCGATGAGCAGTTCTTC. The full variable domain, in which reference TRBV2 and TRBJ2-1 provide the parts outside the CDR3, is EPEVTQTPSHQVTQMGQEVILRCVPISNHLYFYWYRQILGQKVEFLVSFYNNEISEKSEIFDDQFSVERPDGSNFTLKIRSTKLEDSAMYFCASSIESDEQFFGPGTRLTVL.

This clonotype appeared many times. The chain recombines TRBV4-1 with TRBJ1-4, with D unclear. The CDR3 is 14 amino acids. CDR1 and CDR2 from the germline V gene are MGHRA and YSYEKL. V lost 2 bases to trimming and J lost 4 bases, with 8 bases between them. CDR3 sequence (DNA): TGCGCCAGCAGCCAAAGCGGACGTAATGAAAAACTGTTTTTT. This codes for CASSQSGRNEKLFF.

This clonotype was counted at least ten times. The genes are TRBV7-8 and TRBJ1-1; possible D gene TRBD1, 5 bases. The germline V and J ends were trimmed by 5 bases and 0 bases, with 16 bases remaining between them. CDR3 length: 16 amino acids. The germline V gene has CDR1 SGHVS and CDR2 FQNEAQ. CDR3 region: CASSDPGRGMNTEAFF. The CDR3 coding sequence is TGTGCCAGCAGCGACCCTGGAAGGGGCATGAACACTGAAGCTTTCTTT.

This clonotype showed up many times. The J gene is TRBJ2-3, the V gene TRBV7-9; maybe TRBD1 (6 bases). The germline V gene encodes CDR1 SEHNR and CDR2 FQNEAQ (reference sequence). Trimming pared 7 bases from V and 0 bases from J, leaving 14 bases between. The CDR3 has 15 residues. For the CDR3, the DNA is TGTGCCAGCACCCCCCCAGGGGCCAGCACAGATACGCAGTATTTT. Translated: CASTPPGASTDTQYF.

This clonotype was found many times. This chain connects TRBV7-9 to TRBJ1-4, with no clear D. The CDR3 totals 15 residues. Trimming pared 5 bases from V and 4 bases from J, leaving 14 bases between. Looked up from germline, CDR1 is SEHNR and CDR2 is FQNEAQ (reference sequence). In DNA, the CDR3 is TGTGCCAGCAGCCCGCGGGATACCCTTAATGAAAAACTGTTTTTT. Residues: CASSPRDTLNEKLFF. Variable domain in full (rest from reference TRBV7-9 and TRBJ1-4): DTGVSQNPRHKITKRGQNVTFRCDPISEHNRLYWYRQTLGQGPEFLTYFQNEAQLEKSRLLSDRFSAERPKGSFSTLEIQRTEQGDSAMYLCASSPRDTLNEKLFFGSGTQLSVL.

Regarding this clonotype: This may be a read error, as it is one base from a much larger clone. CDR3 protein: CASSDRKPYEKLFF. For the CDR3, the DNA is TGTGCCAGCAGTGACAGGAAGCCATATGAAAAACTGTTTTTT. This chain connects TRBV12-3 or TRBV12-4 to TRBJ1-4; maybe TRBD1 (6 bases). The CDR3 runs to 14 residues. V lost 5 bases and J 6 bases, leaving 13 bases between the germline ends.

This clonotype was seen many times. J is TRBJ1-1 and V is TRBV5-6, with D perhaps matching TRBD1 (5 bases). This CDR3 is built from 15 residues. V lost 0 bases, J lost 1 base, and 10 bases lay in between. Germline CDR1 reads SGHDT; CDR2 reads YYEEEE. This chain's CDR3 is CASSLAPTANTEAFF. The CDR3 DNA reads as TGTGCCAGCAGCTTGGCCCCGACAGCGAACACTGAAGCTTTCTTT.

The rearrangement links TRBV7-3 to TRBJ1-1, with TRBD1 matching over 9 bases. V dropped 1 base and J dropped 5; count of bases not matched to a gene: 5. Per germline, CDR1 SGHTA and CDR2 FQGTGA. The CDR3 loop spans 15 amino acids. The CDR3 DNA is TGTGCCAGCAGCTTAAGAGGACAGGGGATGACTGAAGCTTTCTTT. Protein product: CASSLRGQGMTEAFF.

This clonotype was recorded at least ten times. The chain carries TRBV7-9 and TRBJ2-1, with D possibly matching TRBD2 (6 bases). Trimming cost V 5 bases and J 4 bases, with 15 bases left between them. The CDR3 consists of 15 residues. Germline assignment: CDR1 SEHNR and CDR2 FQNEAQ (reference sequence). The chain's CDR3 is CASSQRGSLYNEQFF. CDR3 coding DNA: TGTGCCAGCAGCCAACGGGGGTCCCTGTACAATGAGCAGTTCTTC.

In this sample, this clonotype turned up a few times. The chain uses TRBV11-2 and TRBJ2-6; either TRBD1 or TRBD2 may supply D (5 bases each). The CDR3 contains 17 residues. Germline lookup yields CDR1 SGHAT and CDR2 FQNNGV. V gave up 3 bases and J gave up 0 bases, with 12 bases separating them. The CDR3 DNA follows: TGTGCCAGCAGCTTCCCGGGACGTATCTCTGGGGCCAACGTCCTGACTTTC. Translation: CASSFPGRISGANVLTF.

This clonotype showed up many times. CDR3 in amino acids: CASSGRGGASYNEQFF. The CDR3 bases are TGTGCCAGCAGCGGACGCGGGGGAGCCTCCTACAATGAGCAGTTCTTC. The chain has TRBV9 and TRBJ2-1; 7 nucleotides agree with TRBD2. The germline V gene has CDR1 SGDLS and CDR2 YYNGEE. There are 16 residues in the CDR3. The junction had 6 bases not matched to a gene; V was cut back by 3 bases and J by 0 bases.

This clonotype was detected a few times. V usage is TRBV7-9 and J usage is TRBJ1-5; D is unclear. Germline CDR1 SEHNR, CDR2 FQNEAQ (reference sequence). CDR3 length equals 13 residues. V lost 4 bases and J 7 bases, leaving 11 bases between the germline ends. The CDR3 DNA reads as TGTGCCAGCAGCTCCGAGCTATCCCAGCCCCAGCATTTT. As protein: CASSSELSQPQHF.

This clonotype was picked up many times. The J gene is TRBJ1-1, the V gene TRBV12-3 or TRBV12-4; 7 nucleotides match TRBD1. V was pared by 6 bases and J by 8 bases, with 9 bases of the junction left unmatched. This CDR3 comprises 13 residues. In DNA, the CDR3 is TGTGCCAGCAGCAAGACAGGGTTCCCCGAAGCTTTCTTT. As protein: CASSKTGFPEAFF.

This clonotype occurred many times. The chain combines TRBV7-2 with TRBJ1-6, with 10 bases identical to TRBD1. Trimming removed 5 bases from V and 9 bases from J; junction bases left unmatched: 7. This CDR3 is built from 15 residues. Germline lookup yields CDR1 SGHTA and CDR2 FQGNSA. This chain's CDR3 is CASSVGQGYFSPLHF. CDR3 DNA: TGTGCCAGCAGCGTGGGACAGGGGTATTTTTCACCCCTCCACTTT.

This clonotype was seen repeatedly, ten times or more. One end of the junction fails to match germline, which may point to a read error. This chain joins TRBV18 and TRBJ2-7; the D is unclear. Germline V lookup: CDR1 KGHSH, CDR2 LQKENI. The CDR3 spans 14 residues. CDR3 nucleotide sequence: TGTGCCAGCTCACCACCGGGCACCCCCTATGAGCAGTACTTC. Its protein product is CASSPPGTPYEQYF.

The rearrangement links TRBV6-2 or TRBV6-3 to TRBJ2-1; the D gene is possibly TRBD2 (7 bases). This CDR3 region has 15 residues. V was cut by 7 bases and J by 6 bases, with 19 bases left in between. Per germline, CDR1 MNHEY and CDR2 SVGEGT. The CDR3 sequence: CASTRGGGGFNEQFF. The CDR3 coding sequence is TGTGCCAGCACCCGTGGAGGGGGGGGATTCAATGAGCAGTTCTTC.

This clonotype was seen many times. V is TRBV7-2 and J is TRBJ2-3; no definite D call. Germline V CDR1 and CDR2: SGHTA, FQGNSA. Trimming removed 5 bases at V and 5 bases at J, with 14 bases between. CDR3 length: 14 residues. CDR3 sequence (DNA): TGTGCCAGCAGCCAAGGCGTACTTCGAGATACGCAGTATTTT. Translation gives CASSQGVLRDTQYF.

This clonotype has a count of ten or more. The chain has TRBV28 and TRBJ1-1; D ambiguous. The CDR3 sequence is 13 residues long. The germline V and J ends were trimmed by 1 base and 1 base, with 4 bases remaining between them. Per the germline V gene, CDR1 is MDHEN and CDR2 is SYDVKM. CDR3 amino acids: CASSLLGNTEAFF. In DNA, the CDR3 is TGTGCCAGCAGTTTATTGGGGAACACTGAAGCTTTCTTT. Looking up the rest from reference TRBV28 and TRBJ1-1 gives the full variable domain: DVKVTQSSRYLVKRTGEKVFLECVQDMDHENMFWYRQDPGLGLRLIYFSYDVKMKEKGDIPEGYSVSREKKERFSLILESASTNQTSMYLCASSLLGNTEAFFGQGTRLTVV.

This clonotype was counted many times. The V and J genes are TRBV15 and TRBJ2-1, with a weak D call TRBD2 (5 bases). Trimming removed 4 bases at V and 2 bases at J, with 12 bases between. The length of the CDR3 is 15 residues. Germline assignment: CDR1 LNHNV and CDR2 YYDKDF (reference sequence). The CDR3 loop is CATSKNSDPYNEQFF. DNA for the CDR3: TGTGCCACCAGCAAAAATAGCGACCCCTACAATGAGCAGTTCTTC. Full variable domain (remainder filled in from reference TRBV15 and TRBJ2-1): DAMVIQNPRYQVTQFGKPVTLSCSQTLNHNVMYWYQQKSSQAPKLLFHYYDKDFNNEADTPDNFQSRRPNTSFCFLDIRSPGLGDTAMYLCATSKNSDPYNEQFFGPGTRLTVL.

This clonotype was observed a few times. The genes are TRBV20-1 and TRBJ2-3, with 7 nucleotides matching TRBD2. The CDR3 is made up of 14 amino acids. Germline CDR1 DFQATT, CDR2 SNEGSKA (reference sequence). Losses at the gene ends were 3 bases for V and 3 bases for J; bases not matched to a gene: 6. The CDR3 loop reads CSASDGGWTDTQYF. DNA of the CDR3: TGCAGTGCTAGTGACGGGGGGTGGACAGATACGCAGTATTTT.